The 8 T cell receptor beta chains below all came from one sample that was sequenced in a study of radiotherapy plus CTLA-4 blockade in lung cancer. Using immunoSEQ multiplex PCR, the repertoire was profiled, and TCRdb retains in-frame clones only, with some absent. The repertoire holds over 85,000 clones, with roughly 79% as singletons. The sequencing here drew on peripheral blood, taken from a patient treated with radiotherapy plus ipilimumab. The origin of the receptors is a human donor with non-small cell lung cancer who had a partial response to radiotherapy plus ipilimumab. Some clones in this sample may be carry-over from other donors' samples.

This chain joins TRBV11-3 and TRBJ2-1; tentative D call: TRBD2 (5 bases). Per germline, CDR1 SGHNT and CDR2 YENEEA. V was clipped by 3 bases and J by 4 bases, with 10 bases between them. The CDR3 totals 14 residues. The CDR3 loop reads CASSFAEGYNEQFF. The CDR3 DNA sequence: TGTGCCAGCAGCTTTGCCGAGGGATACAATGAGCAGTTCTTC.

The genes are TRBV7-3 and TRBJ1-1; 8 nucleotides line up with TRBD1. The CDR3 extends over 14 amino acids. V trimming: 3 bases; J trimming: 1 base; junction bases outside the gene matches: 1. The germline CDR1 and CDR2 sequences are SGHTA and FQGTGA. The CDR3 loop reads CASSFGQGNTEAFF. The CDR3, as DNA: TGTGCCAGCAGCTTTGGACAGGGGAACACTGAAGCTTTCTTT. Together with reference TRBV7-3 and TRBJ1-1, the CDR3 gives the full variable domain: GAGVSQTPSNKVTEKGKYVELRCDPISGHTALYWYRQSLGQGPEFLIYFQGTGAADDSGLPNDRFFAVRPEGSVSTLKIQRTERGDSAVYLCASSFGQGNTEAFFGQGTRLTVV.

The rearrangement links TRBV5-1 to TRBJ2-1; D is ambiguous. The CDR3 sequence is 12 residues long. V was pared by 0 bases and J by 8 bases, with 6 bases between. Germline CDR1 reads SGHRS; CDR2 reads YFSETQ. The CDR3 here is CASSLAGDEQFF. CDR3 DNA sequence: TGCGCCAGCAGCTTGGCCGGAGATGAGCAGTTCTTC.

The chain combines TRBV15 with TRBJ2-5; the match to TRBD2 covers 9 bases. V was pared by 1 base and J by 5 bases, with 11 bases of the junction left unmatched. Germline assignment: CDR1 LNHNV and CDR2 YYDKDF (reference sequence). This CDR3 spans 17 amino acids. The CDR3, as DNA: TGTGCCACCAGCAGAGGTGGAGGCGGGAGGGCCGGGGAGACCCAGTACTTC. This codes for CATSRGGGGRAGETQYF. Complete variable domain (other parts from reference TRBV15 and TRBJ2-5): DAMVIQNPRYQVTQFGKPVTLSCSQTLNHNVMYWYQQKSSQAPKLLFHYYDKDFNNEADTPDNFQSRRPNTSFCFLDIRSPGLGDTAMYLCATSRGGGGRAGETQYFGPGTRLLVL.

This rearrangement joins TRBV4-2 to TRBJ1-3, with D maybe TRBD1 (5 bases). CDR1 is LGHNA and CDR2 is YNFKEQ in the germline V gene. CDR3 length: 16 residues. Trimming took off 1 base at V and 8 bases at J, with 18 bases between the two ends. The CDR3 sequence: CASSQVVGGFVYTIYF. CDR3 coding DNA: TGTGCCAGCAGCCAAGTGGTCGGGGGTTTCGTATACACCATATATTTT.

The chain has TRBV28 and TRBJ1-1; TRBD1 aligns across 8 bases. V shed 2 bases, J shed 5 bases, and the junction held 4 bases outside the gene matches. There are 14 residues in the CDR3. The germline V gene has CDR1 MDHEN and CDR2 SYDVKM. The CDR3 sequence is CASSLGQGWTEAFF. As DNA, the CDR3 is TGTGCCAGCAGTTTAGGACAGGGATGGACTGAAGCTTTCTTT.

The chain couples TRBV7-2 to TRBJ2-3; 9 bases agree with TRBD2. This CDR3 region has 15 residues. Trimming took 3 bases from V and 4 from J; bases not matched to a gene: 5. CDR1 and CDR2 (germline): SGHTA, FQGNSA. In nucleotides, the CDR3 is TGTGCCAGCAGCTTGGTGGCGGGAGGGGCAGATACGCAGTATTTT. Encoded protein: CASSLVAGGADTQYF.

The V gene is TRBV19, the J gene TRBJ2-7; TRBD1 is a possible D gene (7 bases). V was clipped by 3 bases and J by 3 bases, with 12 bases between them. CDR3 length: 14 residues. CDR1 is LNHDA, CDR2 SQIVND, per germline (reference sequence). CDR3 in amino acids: CASSIGRGDYEQYF. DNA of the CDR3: TGTGCCAGTAGTATTGGCAGGGGGGACTACGAGCAGTACTTC.